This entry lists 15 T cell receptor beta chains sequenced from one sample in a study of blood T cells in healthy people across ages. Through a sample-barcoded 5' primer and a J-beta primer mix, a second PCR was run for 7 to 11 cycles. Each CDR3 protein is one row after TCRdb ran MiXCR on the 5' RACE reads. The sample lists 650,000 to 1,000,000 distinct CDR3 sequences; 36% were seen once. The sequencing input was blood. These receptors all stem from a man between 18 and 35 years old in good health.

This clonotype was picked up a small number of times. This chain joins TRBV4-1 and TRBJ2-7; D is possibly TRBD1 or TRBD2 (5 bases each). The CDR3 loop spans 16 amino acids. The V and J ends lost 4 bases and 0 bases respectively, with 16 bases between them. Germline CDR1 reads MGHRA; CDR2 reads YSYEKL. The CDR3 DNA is TGCGCCAGCAGCCCCACGGGACCCTCCAGCTCCTACGAGCAGTACTTC. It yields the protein CASSPTGPSSSYEQYF.

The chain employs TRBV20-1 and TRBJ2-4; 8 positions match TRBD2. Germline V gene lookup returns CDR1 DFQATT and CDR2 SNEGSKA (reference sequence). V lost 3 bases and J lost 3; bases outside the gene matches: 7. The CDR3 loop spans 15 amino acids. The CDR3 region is CSASVAGGLKNIQYF. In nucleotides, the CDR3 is TGCAGTGCTAGTGTGGCGGGGGGACTCAAAAACATTCAGTACTTC.

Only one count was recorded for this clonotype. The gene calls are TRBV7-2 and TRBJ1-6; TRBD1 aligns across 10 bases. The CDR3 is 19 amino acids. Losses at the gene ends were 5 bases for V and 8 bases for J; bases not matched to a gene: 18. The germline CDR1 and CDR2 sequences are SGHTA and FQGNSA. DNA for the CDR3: TGTGCCAGCAGCCCGCTGTTGGACAGGGGGGTTTTAGCTGATTCACCCCTCCACTTT. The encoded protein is CASSPLLDRGVLADSPLHF. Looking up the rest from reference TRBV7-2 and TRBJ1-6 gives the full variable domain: GAGVSQSPSNKVTEKGKDVELRCDPISGHTALYWYRQSLGQGLEFLIYFQGNSAPDKSGLPSDRFSAERTGGSVSTLTIQRTQQEDSAVYLCASSPLLDRGVLADSPLHFGNGTRLTVT.

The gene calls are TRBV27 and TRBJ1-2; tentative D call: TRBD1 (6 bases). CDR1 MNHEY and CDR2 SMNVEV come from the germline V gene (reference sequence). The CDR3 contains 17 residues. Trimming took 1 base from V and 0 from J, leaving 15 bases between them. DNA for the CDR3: TGTGCCAGCAGTTTATATCAAGGGGGAAAAGCTAACTATGGCTACACCTTC. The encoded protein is CASSLYQGGKANYGYTF.

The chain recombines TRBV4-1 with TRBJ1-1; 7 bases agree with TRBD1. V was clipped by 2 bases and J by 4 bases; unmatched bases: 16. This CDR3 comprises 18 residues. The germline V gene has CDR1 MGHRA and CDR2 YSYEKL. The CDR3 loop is CASSQSLARGKKGTEAFF. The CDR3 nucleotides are TGCGCCAGCAGCCAAAGCCTCGCCAGGGGGAAAAAGGGCACTGAAGCTTTCTTT.

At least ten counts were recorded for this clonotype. CDR3 region: CASSQDMIDFVEQFF. CDR3 DNA sequence: TGCGCCAGCAGCCAAGATATGATAGACTTCGTTGAGCAGTTCTTC. The genes are TRBV4-1 and TRBJ2-1; D unresolved. The V and J ends lost 0 bases and 9 bases respectively, with 15 bases between them. The CDR3 is made up of 15 amino acids. CDR1 is MGHRA and CDR2 is YSYEKL in the germline V gene.

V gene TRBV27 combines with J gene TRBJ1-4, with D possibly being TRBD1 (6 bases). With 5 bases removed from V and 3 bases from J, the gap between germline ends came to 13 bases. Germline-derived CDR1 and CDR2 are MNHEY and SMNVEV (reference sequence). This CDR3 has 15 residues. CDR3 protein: CASSPRQAANEKLFF. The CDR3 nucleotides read TGTGCCAGCAGTCCTCGACAGGCGGCTAATGAAAAACTGTTTTTT. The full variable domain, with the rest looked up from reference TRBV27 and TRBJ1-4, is EAQVTQNPRYLITVTGKKLTVTCSQNMNHEYMSWYRQDPGLGLRQIYYSMNVEVTDKGDVPEGYKVSRKEKRNFPLILESPSPNQTSLYFCASSPRQAANEKLFFGSGTQLSVL.

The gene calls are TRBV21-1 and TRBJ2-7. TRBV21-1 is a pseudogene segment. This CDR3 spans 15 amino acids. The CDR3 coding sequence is TGTGCCAGCAGCAAAGCCGGTCGGGGAACCTACGAGCAGTACTTC. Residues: CASSKAGRGTYEQYF.

The CDR3 DNA follows: TGTGCCAGCAGTTCGCCGACAGGGTCTGGAAACACCATATATTTT. Translating gives CASSSPTGSGNTIYF. V usage is TRBV12-3 or TRBV12-4 and J usage is TRBJ1-3; the match to TRBD1 covers 7 bases. The junction had 4 bases not matched to a gene; V was cut back by 4 bases and J by 1 base. The CDR3 has 15 amino acids.

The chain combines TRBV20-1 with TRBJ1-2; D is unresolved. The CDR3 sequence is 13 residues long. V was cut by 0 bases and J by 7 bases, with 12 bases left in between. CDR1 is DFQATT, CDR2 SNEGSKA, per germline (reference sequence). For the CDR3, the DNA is TGCAGTGCTAGAGATTCGGAGGTTGGTGGCTACACCTTC. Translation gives CSARDSEVGGYTF.

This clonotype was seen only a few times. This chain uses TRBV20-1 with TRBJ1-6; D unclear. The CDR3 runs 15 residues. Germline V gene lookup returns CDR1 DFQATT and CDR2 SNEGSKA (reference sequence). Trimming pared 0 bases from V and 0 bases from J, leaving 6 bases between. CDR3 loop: CSARDLYSYNSPLHF. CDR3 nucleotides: TGCAGTGCTAGAGACCTATACTCCTATAATTCACCCCTCCACTTT.

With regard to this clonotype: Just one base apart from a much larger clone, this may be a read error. The CDR3, as DNA: TGCAGTGCTAGAGAGGGGAGGAACCCCTACAATGAGCAGTTCTTC. Translated, it gives CSAREGRNPYNEQFF. The chain employs TRBV20-1 and TRBJ2-1; perhaps TRBD2 as D (6 bases). This CDR3 comprises 15 residues. Trimming removed 0 bases from V and 2 bases from J, with 11 bases in between. CDR1 and CDR2 (germline): DFQATT, SNEGSKA (reference sequence).

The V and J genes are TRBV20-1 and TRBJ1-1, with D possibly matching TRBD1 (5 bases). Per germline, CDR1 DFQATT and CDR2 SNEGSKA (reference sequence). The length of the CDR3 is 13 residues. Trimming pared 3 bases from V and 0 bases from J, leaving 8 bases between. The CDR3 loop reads CSASFRVNTEAFF. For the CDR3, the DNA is TGCAGTGCTAGTTTCAGGGTGAACACTGAAGCTTTCTTT.

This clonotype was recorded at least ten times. The CDR3 region is CASSFPRSPLHF. The CDR3 bases are TGTGCCAGCAGTTTCCCTCGTTCACCCCTCCACTTT. The chain uses TRBV27 and TRBJ1-6; no definite D call. Germline V gene data show CDR1 as MNHEY and CDR2 as SMNVEV (reference sequence). The CDR3 sequence is 12 residues long. Trimming cost V 3 bases and J 9 bases, with 6 bases left between them.

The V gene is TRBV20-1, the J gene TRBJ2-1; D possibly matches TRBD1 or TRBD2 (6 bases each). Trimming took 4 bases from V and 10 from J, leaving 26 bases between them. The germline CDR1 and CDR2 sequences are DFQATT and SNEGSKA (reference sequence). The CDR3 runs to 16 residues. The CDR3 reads CSAIHRVAGSKGEQFF. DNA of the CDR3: TGCAGTGCTATACACAGGGTCGCCGGGAGCAAGGGGGAGCAGTTCTTC.